Following are 17 T cell receptor beta chains from one sample sequenced in a study of cytomegalovirus exposure and HLA in healthy donors listed by TCRdb under 2017. Receptors were amplified or captured by the immunoSEQ multiplex PCR assay. A mixture of 60 forward primers for TCR Vbeta segments and 13 reverse primers for TCR Jbeta segments was used in the multiplex PCR. Not all clones reach the TCRdb copy of this immuneACCESS table, which keeps in-frame sequences only. Checked studies attribute under half of the gap to unresolved V genes and leave the rest unexplained. For this sample there are roughly 110,000 clones; under 85% appear just once. Roughly 4.2% of the sample is in the top ten clones. Material: PBMCs. Receptors were obtained from a male donor in good health and CMV-seronegative.

The V call is TRBV10-2, the J call TRBJ2-7; D gene ambiguous. The CDR3 contains 15 residues. The germline CDR1 and CDR2 sequences are WSHSY and SAAADI. With 7 bases removed from V and 2 bases from J, the gap between germline ends came to 18 bases. The CDR3 here is CASTEVIGTPYEQYF. The CDR3, as DNA: TGCGCCAGCACCGAGGTCATCGGCACGCCCTACGAGCAGTACTTC.

In this sample, this clone turned up a few times. The V call is TRBV4-1, the J call TRBJ1-4; maybe TRBD1 (6 bases). This CDR3 comprises 19 residues. The V gene lost 4 bases and the J gene lost 0 bases, with 21 bases spanning the gap. Looked up from germline, CDR1 is MGHRA and CDR2 is YSYEKL. As DNA, the CDR3 is TGCGCCAGCAGCCCCGGATCGGGGGGCTCGGGTGCAACTAATGAAAAACTGTTTTTT. Residues: CASSPGSGGSGATNEKLFF.

The chain joins TRBV7-3 to TRBJ1-5; 9 bases line up with TRBD1. Germline CDR1 reads SGHTA; CDR2 reads FQGTGA. This CDR3 contains 14 residues. J lost 7 bases, V lost 5 bases, and 6 bases had no gene match. DNA for the CDR3: TGTGCCAGCAGCCCAGGGACAGGGCGGCAGCCCCAGCATTTT. Amino acid sequence: CASSPGTGRQPQHF.

The CDR3 coding sequence is TGCGCCAGCAGCTTGGCAGAAGTCACAGATACGCAGTATTTT. Translation gives CASSLAEVTDTQYF. This chain links TRBV5-1 with TRBJ2-3; unclear D gene. The CDR3 contains 14 residues. V lost 0 bases, J lost 2 bases, and 7 bases lay in between. The germline CDR1 and CDR2 sequences are SGHRS and YFSETQ.

This chain links TRBV5-6 with TRBJ2-5, with 8 positions matching TRBD1. Germline V CDR1 and CDR2: SGHDT, YYEEEE. The V gene end was trimmed by 1 base and the J gene end by 1 base; junction bases not matched to a gene: 6. The CDR3 has 16 amino acids. CDR3 sequence reads: CASSLRGQVIQETQYF. The CDR3 nucleotides are TGTGCCAGCAGCTTGCGGGGACAGGTCATCCAAGAGACCCAGTACTTC.

This clone was seen a few times. The chain joins TRBV19 to TRBJ1-1, with TRBD1 matching over 7 bases. The length of the CDR3 is 16 residues. Trimming took 4 bases from V and 0 from J; bases not matched to a gene: 8. Germline V gives CDR1 LNHDA, CDR2 SQIVND (reference sequence). The CDR3 protein is CASSKGRDSMNTEAFF. In DNA form, the CDR3 reads TGTGCCAGTAGTAAGGGTCGGGACAGTATGAACACTGAAGCTTTCTTT.

The count of this clone is one. The genes are TRBV18 and TRBJ1-2; D not resolved. The length of the CDR3 is 12 residues. Germline V gene lookup returns CDR1 KGHSH and CDR2 LQKENI. V shed 6 bases and J shed 5 bases, with 10 bases lying between them. The chain's CDR3 is CASSPDIYGYTF. The DNA for the CDR3 is TGTGCCAGCTCGCCCGACATTTATGGCTACACCTTC.

This chain links TRBV5-1 with TRBJ2-7; D ambiguous. The CDR3 runs to 14 residues. Germline V CDR1 and CDR2: SGHRS, YFSETQ. V shed 0 bases and J shed 3 bases, with 10 bases lying between them. This CDR3 is CASSLAGQSYEQYF. CDR3 nucleotides: TGCGCCAGCAGCTTGGCTGGGCAGAGCTACGAGCAGTACTTC.

This sequence joins TRBV6-6 and TRBJ2-7; 7 bases are a match to TRBD1. Germline loops: CDR1 MNHNY, CDR2 SVGAGI (reference sequence). V lost 6 bases and J lost 0; bases outside the gene matches: 8. The CDR3 runs to 15 residues. CDR3: CASRQTGDSSYEQYF. In DNA form, the CDR3 reads TGTGCCAGCAGACAAACAGGGGATTCCTCCTACGAGCAGTACTTC.

The chain couples TRBV6-5 to TRBJ2-1; 13 positions match TRBD2. Germline CDR1 MNHEY, CDR2 SVGAGI. CDR3 length: 15 residues. The V gene end was trimmed by 5 bases and the J gene end by 15 bases; junction bases not matched to a gene: 13. CDR3 sequence reads: CASSTPGWGLAGLFF. In DNA, the CDR3 is TGTGCCAGCAGTACACCGGGCTGGGGACTAGCGGGACTGTTCTTC.

The V call is TRBV11-2, the J call TRBJ2-5; TRBD2 is a possible D gene (6 bases). Germline V lookup: CDR1 SGHAT, CDR2 FQNNGV. CDR3 length: 14 residues. With 5 bases removed from V and 5 bases from J, the gap between germline ends came to 15 bases. Written as DNA, the CDR3 is TGTGCCAGCAGCGGAGTCCGGGAGTGGGAGACCCAGTACTTC. This encodes CASSGVREWETQYF.

The J gene is TRBJ1-4, the V gene TRBV28; D call uncertain. V lost 11 bases to trimming and J lost 0 bases, with 10 bases between them. CDR1 is MDHEN and CDR2 is SYDVKM in the germline V gene. This CDR3 has 13 amino acids. CDR3 sequence: CAHGPATNEKLFF. The CDR3, as DNA: TGTGCCCATGGCCCTGCAACTAATGAAAAACTGTTTTTT.

CDR3 protein: CASSNWTSGNEQFF. For the CDR3, the DNA is TGCGCCAGCAGTAATTGGACTAGCGGTAATGAGCAGTTCTTC. This sequence joins TRBV10-1 and TRBJ2-1, with 10 bases fitting TRBD2. CDR3 length: 14 amino acids. V gave up 5 bases and J gave up 7 bases; unmatched junction bases: 5. In germline, CDR1 is WNHNN, CDR2 SYGVQD (reference sequence).

The V gene is TRBV19, the J gene TRBJ1-2, with TRBD1 matching over 7 bases. Germline V CDR1 and CDR2: LNHDA, SQIVND (reference sequence). J gave up 7 bases and V 6 bases, and 14 bases lay outside the gene matches. There are 15 residues in the CDR3. The CDR3, as DNA: TGTGCCAGTAGCGCCCAGGGACAGCTGAAGCCTGGCTACACCTTC. Translated: CASSAQGQLKPGYTF. Combining the CDR3 with reference TRBV19 and TRBJ1-2 gives the whole variable domain DGGITQSPKYLFRKEGQNVTLSCEQNLNHDAMYWYRQDPGQGLRLIYYSQIVNDFQKGDIAEGYSVSREKKESFPLTVTSAQKNPTAFYLCASSAQGQLKPGYTFGSGTRLTVV.

The gene calls are TRBV18 and TRBJ2-7; 9 bases line up with TRBD1. CDR3 length: 13 residues. Germline CDR1 is KGHSH and CDR2 is LQKENI. Unmatched junction bases numbered 1, after V lost 4 bases and J lost 3 bases. The CDR3 DNA reads TGTGCCAGCTCACTGACAGGGGGCTACGAGCAGTACTTC. Translating it yields CASSLTGGYEQYF.

This CDR3 is CASSLQRDEQFF. Written as DNA, the CDR3 is TGTGCCAGCAGCTTACAGCGGGATGAGCAGTTCTTC. The J gene is TRBJ2-1, the V gene TRBV7-9; the D gene is possibly TRBD2 (6 bases). This CDR3 has 12 residues. Trimming removed 2 bases at V and 8 bases at J, with 7 bases between. CDR1 and CDR2 (germline): SEHNR, FQNEAQ (reference sequence).

V gene TRBV5-4 combines with J gene TRBJ2-1; possible D gene TRBD1, 6 bases. The length of the CDR3 is 15 residues. Trimming took 1 base from V and 1 from J, leaving 9 bases between them. CDR1 is SGHNT, CDR2 YYREEE, per germline (reference sequence). CDR3 coding DNA: TGTGCCAGCAGCTTGAAGGGGGAATCCTACAATGAGCAGTTCTTC. Its protein product is CASSLKGESYNEQFF.